This T cell receptor beta chain came from a study of CD8+ T cells in alopecia areata. This CDR3 is 12 amino acids long. V lost 6 bases and J lost 4, with 10 bases in between. Germline CDR1 and CDR2: GTSNPN and SVGIG (reference sequence). Isolated RNA was reverse transcribed into cDNA used as the sequencing template. Clones were read by immunoSEQ multiplex PCR, and TCRdb kept only the in-frame ones, dropping some. The sample records about 120,000 clones, about 60% being singletons. The source of this sequence is a human donor in good health. The chain carries TRBV30 and TRBJ1-5, with a tentative D call TRBD1 (5 bases). The specimen sequenced was CD4+ T cells sorted from blood. As DNA, the CDR3 is TGTGCCTGCGGGACCCTGAATCAGCCCCAGCATTTT. This translates into CACGTLNQPQHF.